The 32 T cell receptor beta chains reported below all come from one sample, sequenced in a study of blood T cell repertoires in COVID-19. TCRdb's copy holds only in-frame clones and misses some; the assay was immunoSEQ multiplex PCR. Of roughly 180,000 clones listed, roughly 88% were seen once; the top ten hold 8% to 10%. Sequencing was done on a sample of PBMCs or T cells enriched from blood (not recorded which). These receptors originate from a woman under 40 who had recovered from COVID-19.

This clone was recorded only once. The chain has TRBV7-9 and TRBJ1-4; 10 bases agree with TRBD1. There are 17 residues in the CDR3. V trimming: 5 bases; J trimming: 1 base; junction bases outside the gene matches: 7. Germline CDR1 SEHNR, CDR2 FQNEAQ (reference sequence). The CDR3 loop is CASSLLDRGRTNEKLFF. The DNA for the CDR3 is TGTGCCAGCAGCCTCCTAGACAGGGGGCGAACTAATGAAAAACTGTTTTTT.

In this sample, this clone turned up a few times. The J gene is TRBJ2-7, the V gene TRBV18, with 8 bases that match TRBD2. The CDR3 totals 16 residues. From germline, CDR1 is KGHSH and CDR2 LQKENI. Trimming took 1 base from V and 5 from J; bases not matched to a gene: 10. The CDR3 here is CASSPLGHSGTNEQYF. The CDR3 region has the DNA TGTGCCAGCTCACCACTAGGGCATAGCGGGACCAACGAGCAGTACTTC.

The chain uses TRBV10-3 and TRBJ2-3; D might be TRBD2 (6 bases). Trimming took 8 bases from V and 11 from J, leaving 14 bases between them. Looked up from germline, CDR1 is ENHRY and CDR2 is SYGVKD. This CDR3 is built from 11 residues. The CDR3 sequence: CAIEGGKRQYF. The CDR3, as DNA: TGTGCCATCGAAGGCGGGAAAAGGCAGTATTTT.

The chain joins TRBV7-8 to TRBJ1-4, with D tentatively TRBD1 (5 bases). Germline-derived CDR1 and CDR2 are SGHVS and FQNEAQ. The CDR3 totals 14 residues. V shed 6 bases and J shed 7 bases, with 15 bases lying between them. The CDR3: CASSRGGRSEKLFF. In DNA, the CDR3 is TGTGCCAGCAGTCGTGGGGGGAGAAGTGAAAAACTGTTTTTT.

The chain links TRBV15 to TRBJ2-7; the match to TRBD2 covers 10 bases. Trimming took 6 bases from V and 1 from J; bases not matched to a gene: 0. CDR3 length equals 13 residues. Looked up from germline, CDR1 is LNHNV and CDR2 is YYDKDF (reference sequence). CDR3 region: CATRLAGSYEQYF. CDR3 bases: TGTGCCACCAGACTAGCGGGGTCCTACGAGCAGTACTTC.

DNA for the CDR3: TGCAGCATAAGGGGGTTCTCAGCGGGGATGACTCACAATGAGCAGTTCTTC. This gives the protein CSIRGFSAGMTHNEQFF. This chain links TRBV29-1 with TRBJ2-1; possible D gene TRBD2, 7 bases. This CDR3 region has 17 residues. V lost 8 bases and J 5 bases, leaving 28 bases between the germline ends. Germline lookup yields CDR1 SQVTM and CDR2 ANQGSEA.

The chain joins TRBV24-1 to TRBJ1-3; D uncertain. The CDR3 spans 15 residues. V dropped 4 bases and J dropped 0 bases, with 9 bases sitting between them. Germline loops: CDR1 KGHDR, CDR2 SFDVKD. For the CDR3, the DNA is TGTGCCACCAGTGAAGACTCCCTCTCTGGAAACACCATATATTTT. Translated, it gives CATSEDSLSGNTIYF.

V and J are TRBV27 and TRBJ2-7; D remains unclear. Germline CDR1 reads MNHEY; CDR2 reads SMNVEV (reference sequence). The CDR3 has 14 amino acids. V lost 4 bases, J lost 7 bases, and 17 bases lay in between. The CDR3 coding sequence is TGTGCCAGCAGTTGGCAGCTAGGCCCTGGAGAGCAGTACTTC. Amino acid sequence: CASSWQLGPGEQYF.

This clone was observed once. This chain links TRBV27 with TRBJ2-1; TRBD1 matches at 8 bases. CDR1 and CDR2 from the germline V gene are MNHEY and SMNVEV (reference sequence). The CDR3 covers 12 residues. J gave up 6 bases and V 8 bases, and 3 bases lay outside the gene matches. DNA of the CDR3: TGTGCCAGCGTGACAGGGGCCAATGAGCAGTTCTTC. This translates into CASVTGANEQFF.

The rearrangement uses TRBV9 and TRBJ1-2; no reliable D call. V lost 0 bases and J 8 bases, leaving 11 bases between the germline ends. From germline, CDR1 is SGDLS and CDR2 YYNGEE. The CDR3 length is 13 residues. CDR3: CASSVDGRIGYTF. The CDR3 bases are TGTGCCAGCAGCGTAGATGGCAGAATAGGCTACACCTTC.

This chain uses TRBV19 with TRBJ1-2, with D uncertain. Germline V lookup: CDR1 LNHDA, CDR2 SQIVND (reference sequence). The CDR3 contains 11 residues. V was clipped by 10 bases and J by 5 bases, with 11 bases between them. CDR3 sequence (DNA): TGTGCCATTCCCGGAGAGTATGGCTACACCTTC. Protein sequence: CAIPGEYGYTF.

The chain couples TRBV5-1 to TRBJ2-1, with D tentatively TRBD1 (6 bases). The V and J ends lost 1 base and 7 bases respectively, with 12 bases between them. In germline, CDR1 is SGHRS, CDR2 YFSETQ. The CDR3 has 14 amino acids. In nucleotides, the CDR3 is TGCGCCAGCAGCTTGAGTACCAGGGGAAATGAGCAGTTCTTC. As protein: CASSLSTRGNEQFF.

The rearrangement joins TRBV3-1 (or the pseudogene TRBV3-2) to TRBJ2-3; 10 bases map to TRBD1. CDR1 LGHDT and CDR2 YNNKEL come from the germline V gene (reference sequence). The CDR3 runs 17 residues. Germline trimming cut 4 bases from V and 4 bases from J; bases unmatched to any gene: 11. The CDR3 protein is CASSPILGDRGSDTQYF. The CDR3 nucleotides read TGTGCCAGCAGCCCGATCCTCGGGGACAGGGGTTCAGATACGCAGTATTTT.

The V gene is TRBV28, the J gene TRBJ2-5; D unclear. This CDR3 contains 11 residues. The V and J ends lost 7 bases and 5 bases respectively, with 8 bases between them. From germline, CDR1 is MDHEN and CDR2 SYDVKM. This chain's CDR3 is CASTPGETQYF. The CDR3 region has the DNA TGTGCCAGCACCCCCGGTGAGACCCAGTACTTC.

This clone came up a few times. The rearrangement joins TRBV5-5 to TRBJ2-7; D perhaps matches TRBD1 (5 bases). The CDR3 is made up of 15 amino acids. CDR1 is SGHKS and CDR2 is YYEKEE in the germline V gene (reference sequence). V was clipped by 0 bases and J by 0 bases, with 10 bases between them. The CDR3 sequence: CASSLGQFSSYEQYF. The CDR3 DNA reads TGTGCCAGCAGCTTGGGACAGTTCAGCTCCTACGAGCAGTACTTC.

DNA for the CDR3: TGTGCCAGCAGTCTTGACAGGGGGCCTGGAAACACCATATATTTT. Residues: CASSLDRGPGNTIYF. The V gene is TRBV28, the J gene TRBJ1-3, with 10 positions matching TRBD1. The V and J ends lost 5 bases and 2 bases, in that order; junction bases with no gene match: 3. Germline V gene data show CDR1 as MDHEN and CDR2 as SYDVKM. The CDR3 loop spans 15 amino acids.

The count of this clone is one. This sequence joins TRBV2 and TRBJ2-1; 8 nucleotides agree with TRBD2. Germline CDR1 SNHLY, CDR2 FYNNEI. With 5 bases clipped from V and 7 bases from J, the junction kept 10 bases outside the gene matches. The CDR3 spans 15 residues. As DNA, the CDR3 is TGTGCCAGCAGTAGTAGCGGGATGTTCGAGAATGAGCAGTTCTTC. As protein: CASSSSGMFENEQFF.

V and J are TRBV2 and TRBJ1-5; 8 positions agree with TRBD1. The V and J ends lost 1 base and 5 bases, in that order; junction bases with no gene match: 7. Germline-derived CDR1 and CDR2 are SNHLY and FYNNEI. The CDR3 is 16 amino acids. In DNA form, the CDR3 reads TGTGCCAGCAGTGAAGTTGGACAGGGCGCGGATCAGCCCCAGCATTTT. As protein: CASSEVGQGADQPQHF.

V usage is TRBV6-1 and J usage is TRBJ2-7; possibly TRBD1 for D (5 bases). This CDR3 is 18 amino acids long. V was clipped by 1 base and J by 1 base, with 20 bases between them. In germline, CDR1 is MNHNS, CDR2 SASEGT. Here the CDR3 reads CASSEGARGQGYSYEQYF. The DNA for the CDR3 is TGTGCCAGCAGTGAAGGGGCCCGTGGGCAGGGATATTCCTACGAGCAGTACTTC.

This clone was detected once. The J gene is TRBJ1-1, the V gene TRBV5-6; 8 bases map to TRBD1. The CDR3 totals 14 residues. Germline-derived CDR1 and CDR2 are SGHDT and YYEEEE. The trim removed 2 bases at V and 5 bases at J, leaving 5 bases unmatched. CDR3 protein: CASSFRGRSTEAFF. The CDR3 nucleotides are TGTGCCAGCAGCTTCAGGGGGCGGAGTACTGAAGCTTTCTTT. The full variable domain, in which reference TRBV5-6 and TRBJ1-1 provide the parts outside the CDR3, is DAGVTQSPTHLIKTRGQQVTLRCSPKSGHDTVSWYQQALGQGPQFIFQYYEEEERQRGNFPDRFSGHQFPNYSSELNVNALLLGDSALYLCASSFRGRSTEAFFGQGTRLTVV.

The V call is TRBV28, the J call TRBJ2-2; 8 bases are shared with TRBD2. V trimming: 8 bases; J trimming: 4 bases; junction bases outside the gene matches: 9. The germline gives CDR1 MDHEN, CDR2 SYDVKM. CDR3 length: 15 residues. The DNA for the CDR3 is TGTGCCAGCGGGAGGGGGACTAGAGGCACCGGGGAGCTGTTTTTT. It is translated as CASGRGTRGTGELFF.

This sequence joins TRBV27 and TRBJ2-1, with D perhaps TRBD2 (6 bases). Germline CDR1 is MNHEY and CDR2 is SMNVEV (reference sequence). V was shortened by 6 bases and J by 0 bases, with 12 bases between the two germline ends. The CDR3 has 15 residues. CDR3 protein: CASSPDYSSYNEQFF. CDR3 nucleotides: TGTGCCAGCAGCCCGGACTATAGCTCCTACAATGAGCAGTTCTTC.

The chain combines TRBV6-2 or TRBV6-3 with TRBJ2-1; 9 bases are a match to TRBD2. The germline V gene has CDR1 MNHEY and CDR2 SVGEGT. With 4 bases clipped from V and 4 bases from J, the junction kept 11 bases outside the gene matches. The CDR3 length is 17 residues. CDR3 amino acids: CASSSMFLAGPYNEQFF. The DNA of the CDR3 is TGTGCCAGCAGTTCCATGTTTCTAGCGGGGCCATACAATGAGCAGTTCTTC.

This clone was detected once. V and J are TRBV4-1 and TRBJ2-3, with 8 bases matching TRBD1. The junction had 16 bases not matched to a gene; V was cut back by 4 bases and J by 4 bases. The CDR3 has 18 amino acids. The germline V gene has CDR1 MGHRA and CDR2 YSYEKL. CDR3 amino acids: CASSPVLASGQAADTQYF. The CDR3 DNA sequence: TGCGCCAGCAGCCCAGTTTTAGCTTCGGGACAGGCGGCAGATACGCAGTATTTT.

The chain couples TRBV12-3 or TRBV12-4 to TRBJ2-6; no firm D call. The CDR3 is 13 amino acids. The V end lost 3 bases, the J end lost 2 bases, and 2 bases lay between the germline ends. The CDR3: CASSFTGANVLTF. The CDR3 DNA sequence: TGTGCCAGCAGTTTCACTGGGGCCAACGTCCTGACTTTC.

The chain joins TRBV2 to TRBJ1-6; D is perhaps TRBD1 (6 bases). This CDR3 region has 15 residues. The germline V and J ends were trimmed by 4 bases and 5 bases, with 12 bases remaining between them. Germline V gene data show CDR1 as SNHLY and CDR2 as FYNNEI. The CDR3 DNA reads as TGTGCCAGCAGTGCTCGACAGGTGGATAATTCACCCCTCCACTTT. Translating it yields CASSARQVDNSPLHF. The full variable domain, rest sourced from reference TRBV2 and TRBJ1-6, is EPEVTQTPSHQVTQMGQEVILRCVPISNHLYFYWYRQILGQKVEFLVSFYNNEISEKSEIFDDQFSVERPDGSNFTLKIRSTKLEDSAMYFCASSARQVDNSPLHFGNGTRLTVT.

This chain links TRBV28 with TRBJ2-7; 7 nucleotides line up with TRBD1. This CDR3 region has 14 residues. Per the germline V gene, CDR1 is MDHEN and CDR2 is SYDVKM. Trimming removed 7 bases from V and 3 bases from J; junction bases left unmatched: 9. The CDR3 loop reads CASISGTAGYEQYF. The CDR3 coding sequence is TGTGCCAGCATATCCGGGACAGCCGGCTACGAGCAGTACTTC.

The J gene is TRBJ2-7, the V gene TRBV20-1, with 7 bases matching TRBD2. The J segment lost 5 bases and the V segment lost 6 bases, leaving 4 bases of the junction unmatched. This CDR3 has 11 residues. Per the germline V gene, CDR1 is DFQATT and CDR2 is SNEGSKA (reference sequence). CDR3 bases: TGCAGTGCACTAGGACTAGACGAGCAGTACTTC. Translated: CSALGLDEQYF.

This chain uses TRBV20-1 with TRBJ2-7; D is unclear. CDR1 is DFQATT, CDR2 SNEGSKA, per germline (reference sequence). Trimming stripped 5 bases from V and 2 bases from J, with 16 bases between. The CDR3 extends over 14 amino acids. Here the CDR3 reads CSACERTATYEQYF. The CDR3 nucleotides are TGCAGTGCTTGTGAACGTACCGCTACCTACGAGCAGTACTTC.

The V and J genes are TRBV11-3 and TRBJ1-1; maybe TRBD1 (6 bases). CDR3 size: 13 residues. Germline values: CDR1 SGHNT, CDR2 YENEEA. Trimming shortened V by 5 bases and J by 2 bases, and 9 bases separated the two germline ends. The CDR3 protein is CASSPGVNTEAFF. CDR3 nucleotide sequence: TGTGCCAGCAGCCCAGGGGTTAACACTGAAGCTTTCTTT. Full variable domain (remainder filled in from reference TRBV11-3 and TRBJ1-1): EAGVVQSPRYKIIEKKQPVAFWCNPISGHNTLYWYLQNLGQGPELLIRYENEEAVDDSQLPKDRFSAERLKGVDSTLKIQPAELGDSAVYLCASSPGVNTEAFFGQGTRLTVV.

V usage is TRBV28 and J usage is TRBJ2-7, with TRBD1 identical over 8 bases. V shed 4 bases, J shed 7 bases, and the junction held 6 bases outside the gene matches. Germline V gene lookup returns CDR1 MDHEN and CDR2 SYDVKM. This CDR3 contains 13 residues. In DNA form, the CDR3 reads TGTGCCAGCAGTTACAGGGGGGCCTGGGAGCAGTACTTC. Protein product: CASSYRGAWEQYF.

The rearrangement links TRBV11-2 to TRBJ2-7, with 9 bases aligning to TRBD1. The length of the CDR3 is 15 residues. Trimming removed 4 bases from V and 2 bases from J; junction bases left unmatched: 6. Germline assignment: CDR1 SGHAT and CDR2 FQNNGV. CDR3 sequence reads: CASSSMGQGAYEQYF. DNA for the CDR3: TGTGCCAGCAGCTCAATGGGACAGGGAGCCTACGAGCAGTACTTC. Full variable domain (outside the CDR3, taken from reference TRBV11-2 and TRBJ2-7): EAGVAQSPRYKIIEKRQSVAFWCNPISGHATLYWYQQILGQGPKLLIQFQNNGVVDDSQLPKDRFSAERLKGVDSTLKIQPAKLEDSAVYLCASSSMGQGAYEQYFGPGTRLTVT.